This TCR beta chain was obtained from a study of CD8 T cells in ankylosing spondylitis. Findings and limits, study-wide: Disease-linked clones, CD8+, were relatively rare in peripheral blood. Several highly homologous variants formed a TCR beta motif that appeared characteristic of ankylosing spondylitis blood. Enrichment of disease-linked clones was reportedly significant in matched ankylosing spondylitis synovial fluid.

This clonotype was detected many times. The antigen remains undetermined. TCRdb ran MiXCR on the 5' RACE reads and lists one entry per CDR3 protein. The sample lists tens of thousands of distinct CDR3 sequences; approximately 8% were seen once. The germline V gene encodes CDR1 SEHNR and CDR2 FQNEAQ (reference sequence). This CDR3 is 14 amino acids long. Between the trimmed V and J ends, which lost 4 bases and 4 bases, there was a span of 12 bases. The sequence was collected from a male donor with ankylosing spondylitis or in good health (not recorded which). The specimen was blood. This sequence joins TRBV7-9 and TRBJ2-3; D might be TRBD2 (5 bases). DNA for the CDR3: TGTGCCAGCAGCTCCCCGGGATACGCAGATACGCAGTATTTT. Translated, it gives CASSSPGYADTQYF.